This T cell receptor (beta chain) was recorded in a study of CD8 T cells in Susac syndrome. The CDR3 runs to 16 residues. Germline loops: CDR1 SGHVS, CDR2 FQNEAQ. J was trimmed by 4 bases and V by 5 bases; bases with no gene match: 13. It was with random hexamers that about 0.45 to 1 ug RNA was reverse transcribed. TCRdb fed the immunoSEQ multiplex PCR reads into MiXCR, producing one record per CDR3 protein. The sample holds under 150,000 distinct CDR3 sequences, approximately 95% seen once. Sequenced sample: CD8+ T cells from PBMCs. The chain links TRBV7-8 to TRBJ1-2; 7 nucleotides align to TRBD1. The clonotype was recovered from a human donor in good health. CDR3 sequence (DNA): TGTGCCAGCAGCCTTATGATGGGGACAGCCTTCTATGGCTACACCTTC. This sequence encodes CASSLMMGTAFYGYTF.